This T cell receptor beta chain was observed in a study of shared clonotypes between healthy human individuals. Across the whole study: The study used three CD4 naive, three CD4 memory, two CD8 naive and one CD8 memory plate per donor.

Broader study findings: In contrast to clonotypes shared by all four donors, non-shared clonotypes had lower generation probabilities. Owing to a small donor count, the genetic and exposure-history diversity represented was limited. Naive subsets usually exceeded memory subsets in estimated richness.

The CDR3 sequence is 15 residues long. J lost 0 bases, V lost 0 bases, and 0 bases had no gene match. Germline values: CDR1 MRHNA, CDR2 SNTAGT. Regarding this clone: What it recognizes is unknown.

The repertoire was sequenced with immunoSEQ multiplex PCR; TCRdb's copy has only in-frame clones and lacks some. There are some 360,000 clones in the sample; 73% occur only once, and about 10% lies in the top ten. The chain is built from TRBV6-4 and TRBJ1-2; 8 nucleotides match TRBD1. The receptor's source is a man younger than 45 in good health. Sequenced: memory CD4+ T cells sorted from blood. Noted subset: CD45RA-negative fraction. DNA of the CDR3: TGTGCCAGCAGTGACTCGGGACAGGCTAACTATGGCTACACCTTC. This gives the protein CASSDSGQANYGYTF.